These 10 T cell receptor beta chains originate from one sample sequenced in a study of blood T cell repertoires in COVID-19. Clones were read by immunoSEQ multiplex PCR, and TCRdb kept only the in-frame ones, dropping some. This table has 46,000 or so clones, approximately 85% appearing once. The specimen sequenced was peripheral blood. The receptors here all came from an elderly woman with COVID-19, enrolled during active disease.

This clone appeared once. This chain links TRBV20-1 with TRBJ2-7; 8 bases fit TRBD1. Germline CDR1 DFQATT, CDR2 SNEGSKA (reference sequence). This CDR3 region has 14 residues. J lost 3 bases, V lost 3 bases, and 7 bases had no gene match. Written as DNA, the CDR3 is TGCAGTGCTAGTGAGGACAGGGTAAACTACGAGCAGTACTTC. This translates into CSASEDRVNYEQYF.

This clone came up once. The chain joins TRBV7-8 to TRBJ2-3; 14 positions agree with TRBD2. The V gene's germline CDR1 is SGHVS and CDR2 FQNEAQ. V shed 1 base and J 3 bases; nucleotides not matched to a gene: 6. CDR3 length equals 18 residues. The CDR3 sequence is CASSLVRLAGGPTDTQYF. The DNA for the CDR3 is TGTGCCAGCAGCTTAGTGCGACTAGCGGGAGGGCCGACAGATACGCAGTATTTT.

The V gene is TRBV4-1, the J gene TRBJ1-1; 7 nucleotides match TRBD1. Germline V CDR1 and CDR2: MGHRA, YSYEKL. Trimming removed 1 base from V and 5 bases from J; junction bases left unmatched: 10. This CDR3 comprises 16 residues. In DNA, the CDR3 is TGCGCCAGCAGCCAAGGGGACAGCGGGAGGGGGACTGAAGCTTTCTTT. Translating it yields CASSQGDSGRGTEAFF.

This clone was detected once. CDR3 region: CASSLLQGVGEAFF. CDR3 nucleotides: TGTGCCAGCAGCTTACTCCAGGGGGTCGGTGAAGCTTTCTTT. This rearrangement joins TRBV11-2 to TRBJ1-1, with 7 nucleotides matching TRBD1. Germline values: CDR1 SGHAT, CDR2 FQNNGV. V shed 2 bases and J 7 bases; nucleotides not matched to a gene: 7. The CDR3 contains 14 residues.

This chain links TRBV9 with TRBJ1-2; unclear D gene. The length of the CDR3 is 14 residues. Germline CDR1 is SGDLS and CDR2 is YYNGEE. The V end lost 0 bases, the J end lost 2 bases, and 8 bases lay between the germline ends. The CDR3 nucleotides read TGTGCCAGCAGCGTAGAGCCGGGGAACTATGGCTACACCTTC. Encoded protein: CASSVEPGNYGYTF.

This clone occurred a few times. J is TRBJ2-7 and V is TRBV10-3, with 10 bases identical to TRBD2. This CDR3 is 17 amino acids long. CDR1 and CDR2 from the germline V gene are ENHRY and SYGVKD. J lost 0 bases, V lost 4 bases, and 9 bases had no gene match. The DNA of the CDR3 is TGTGCCATCAGTGCCGCCGGCCGGACTAGCGGCTCCTACGAGCAGTACTTC. It encodes CAISAAGRTSGSYEQYF.

CDR3 coding DNA: TGTGCCAGCAGCTTAGGGACAGGGGACACAGAGACCCAGTACTTC. Amino acids: CASSLGTGDTETQYF. V is TRBV11-1 and J is TRBJ2-5, with 9 bases identical to TRBD1. The CDR3 has 15 amino acids. J was trimmed by 4 bases and V by 1 base; bases with no gene match: 4. In germline, CDR1 is SGHAT, CDR2 FQDESV (reference sequence).

In this sample, this clone turned up once. The rearrangement joins TRBV6-2 or TRBV6-3 to TRBJ2-1, with 12 positions matching TRBD2. The V gene end was trimmed by 2 bases and the J gene end by 7 bases; junction bases not matched to a gene: 9. The CDR3 has 17 residues. From germline, CDR1 is MNHEY and CDR2 SVGEGT. The CDR3 is CASSYRASGRAPNEQFF. The CDR3 DNA reads TGTGCCAGCAGTTACCGGGCTAGCGGGAGGGCCCCAAATGAGCAGTTCTTC.

The chain uses TRBV3-1 (or the pseudogene TRBV3-2) and TRBJ2-2; D is perhaps TRBD2 (5 bases). There are 13 residues in the CDR3. Germline V gene data show CDR1 as LGHDT and CDR2 as YNNKEL (reference sequence). Trimming removed 2 bases from V and 5 bases from J, with 6 bases in between. The CDR3, as DNA: TGTGCCAGCAGCCAATGGGAGACCGGGGAGCTGTTTTTT. Its protein is CASSQWETGELFF.

As concerns this clone: The germline gene is not matched at one end of the junction; a read error may be the cause. The J gene is TRBJ2-7, the V gene TRBV5-1; D is possibly TRBD2 (5 bases). The CDR3 length is 18 residues. Germline-derived CDR1 and CDR2 are SGHRS and YFSETQ. DNA for the CDR3: TGCGCCAGCACCTTGGTTTGGCCCCGCTTGTCGGGATTAGACGAGCAGTACTTC. The encoded protein is CASTLVWPRLSGLDEQYF.